The 8 T cell receptor beta chains in this list originate from one sample, sequenced in a study of CD8 T cells in Susac syndrome. Random hexamers primed reverse transcription of about 0.45 to 1 ug RNA. TCRdb redid the calling of the immunoSEQ multiplex PCR reads with MiXCR, one entry per CDR3 protein. The table has 110,000 to 150,000 distinct CDR3 sequences, around 95% seen once. Sequencing input: CD4+ T cells from PBMCs. The receptors shown here come from a human donor with Susac syndrome.

The table lists this clonotype with a count of one. The chain uses TRBV6-5 and TRBJ1-2, with 7 nucleotides matching TRBD1. Germline-derived CDR1 and CDR2 are MNHEY and SVGAGI. J lost 9 bases, V lost 6 bases, and 10 bases had no gene match. The CDR3 loop spans 13 amino acids. The CDR3 DNA follows: TGTGCCAGCAGAGGGACAGCCCCATCGAGCTACACCTTC. Amino acids: CASRGTAPSSYTF.

The rearrangement links TRBV27 to TRBJ1-1; unclear D gene. CDR1 and CDR2 from the germline V gene are MNHEY and SMNVEV (reference sequence). The length of the CDR3 is 13 residues. Trimming took off 2 bases at V and 3 bases at J, with 7 bases between the two ends. CDR3 coding DNA: TGTGCCAGCAGTTTAAGGCAGCACACTGAAGCTTTCTTT. It is translated as CASSLRQHTEAFF.

V usage is TRBV20-1 and J usage is TRBJ1-1, with unresolved D. Trimming cost V 2 bases and J 1 base, with 11 bases left between them. The CDR3 loop spans 14 amino acids. Germline CDR1 and CDR2: DFQATT and SNEGSKA (reference sequence). The CDR3 DNA follows: TGCAGTGCTAGATCAAGGCCCGGGAACACTGAAGCTTTCTTT. Translated, it gives CSARSRPGNTEAFF.

The chain has TRBV29-1 and TRBJ2-1, with 10 bases matching TRBD1. This CDR3 is 14 amino acids long. The V segment lost 6 bases and the J segment 2 bases; nucleotides outside the gene matches: 4. The V gene's germline CDR1 is SQVTM and CDR2 ANQGSEA. The CDR3 DNA follows: TGCAGCGTAGGGGGGACAGGGGCCTACAATGAGCAGTTCTTC. It translates to CSVGGTGAYNEQFF.

This chain joins TRBV30 and TRBJ1-5; 11 bases are a match to TRBD1. The germline CDR1 and CDR2 sequences are GTSNPN and SVGIG (reference sequence). The ends lost 3 bases at V and 3 bases at J; junction bases unmatched: 7. The CDR3 length is 16 residues. The CDR3 loop reads CAWRPWDRGYNQPQHF. In nucleotides, the CDR3 is TGTGCCTGGAGACCCTGGGACAGGGGGTACAATCAGCCCCAGCATTTT. The complete variable domain, with remaining parts taken from reference TRBV30 and TRBJ1-5, reads SQTIHQWPATLVQPVGSPLSLECTVEGTSNPNLYWYRQAAGRGLQLLFYSVGIGQISSEVPQNLSASRPQDRQFILSSKKLLLSDSGFYLCAWRPWDRGYNQPQHFGDGTRLSIL.

V and J are TRBV28 and TRBJ2-5; no clear D. In germline, CDR1 is MDHEN, CDR2 SYDVKM. V shed 6 bases and J shed 4 bases, with 12 bases lying between them. The CDR3 has 13 amino acids. Written as DNA, the CDR3 is TGTGCCAGCAGAACTGCCTCTCCAGAGACCCAGTACTTC. This codes for CASRTASPETQYF.

The chain employs TRBV20-1 and TRBJ2-3; D might be TRBD1 (8 bases). Germline-derived CDR1 and CDR2 are DFQATT and SNEGSKA (reference sequence). CDR3 length: 15 residues. The V end was cut by 5 bases, the J end by 2 bases, with 17 bases between. The CDR3 spells CSAQGASGPTDTQYF. The CDR3 DNA sequence: TGCAGTGCTCAGGGGGCTAGCGGACCCACAGATACGCAGTATTTT.

V gene TRBV7-6 combines with J gene TRBJ1-3; no firm D call. The CDR3 has 15 residues. V gave up 3 bases and J gave up 2 bases, with 11 bases separating them. The germline V gene has CDR1 SGHVS and CDR2 FNYEAQ. CDR3 amino acids: CASSLDYRAGNTIYF. As DNA, the CDR3 is TGTGCCAGCAGCTTGGACTATAGGGCTGGAAACACCATATATTTT.